This TCR beta chain was identified during a study of human T cells and chemical hapten exposure. Study as a whole: Weekly administration of diphenylcyclopropenone to the scalp of patients continued throughout the roughly 23-week study. Alopecia areata, totalis and universalis patients, mostly female, were included. Broader study findings: No shift was seen in TCRs above 1 in 1000 frequency with DPC sensitization.

Time point noted: patch test 3, about 24 weeks after DPC sensitization. The treatment was: therapeutic diphenylcyclopropenone sensitization with weekly scalp DPC. From whole blood left unfractionated, total RNA was extracted. V was pared by 5 bases and J by 13 bases, with 20 bases between. Germline V lookup: CDR1 SEHNR, CDR2 FQNEAQ (reference sequence). This CDR3 contains 13 residues. Original processing methods: TCRs per sample had a median of approximately 88,000 and ranged from about 23,224 to 750,000. TCRdb used MiXCR to reprocess the RACE reads, holding one entry per CDR3 protein. TCRdb, not the original authors, processed these V and J calls. The sample lists roughly 38,000 distinct CDR3 sequences, around 9.5% occurring once. This clonotype has only a few counts. No antigen is known for it.

This sequence joins TRBV7-9 and TRBJ2-5, with a tentative D call TRBD2 (5 bases). Here the sequenced sample was whole blood, taken in connection with sensitization to the hapten diphenylcyclopropenone (DPC). This sequence originates from a man aged 50 to 60 with alopecia areata. Some clones in this sample may be carry-over from other donors' samples. CDR3 sequence: CASSLGLVPTRYF. CDR3 in DNA: TGTGCCAGCAGCCTAGGACTTGTCCCTACTCGGTACTTC.